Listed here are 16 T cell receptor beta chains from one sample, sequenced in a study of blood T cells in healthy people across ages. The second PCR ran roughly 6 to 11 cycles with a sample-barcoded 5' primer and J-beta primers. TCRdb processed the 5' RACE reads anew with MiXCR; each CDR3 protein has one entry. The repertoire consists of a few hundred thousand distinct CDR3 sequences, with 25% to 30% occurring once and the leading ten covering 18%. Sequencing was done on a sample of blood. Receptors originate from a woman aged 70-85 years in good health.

The CDR3 reads CASSVEDYGYTF. CDR3 nucleotides: TGTGCCAGCAGCGTTGAGGACTATGGCTACACCTTC. The V call is TRBV5-4, the J call TRBJ1-2; D not certain. The germline V and J ends were trimmed by 4 bases and 3 bases, with 7 bases remaining between them. Germline CDR1 SGHNT, CDR2 YYREEE (reference sequence). CDR3 length equals 12 residues.

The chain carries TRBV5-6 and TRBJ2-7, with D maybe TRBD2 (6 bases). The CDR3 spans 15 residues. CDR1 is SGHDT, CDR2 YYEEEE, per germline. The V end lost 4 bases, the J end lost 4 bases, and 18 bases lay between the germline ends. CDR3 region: CASSRFGGPGYEQYF. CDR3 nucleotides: TGTGCCAGCAGCCGCTTTGGAGGGCCTGGGTACGAGCAGTACTTC.

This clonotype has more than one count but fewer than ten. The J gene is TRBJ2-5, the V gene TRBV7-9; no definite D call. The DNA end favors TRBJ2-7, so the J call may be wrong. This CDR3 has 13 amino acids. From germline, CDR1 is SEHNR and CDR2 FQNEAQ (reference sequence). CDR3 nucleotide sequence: TGTGCCAGCAGCTTTGTCGAGGCCTACGAGCAGTACTTC. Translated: CASSFVEAYEQYF.

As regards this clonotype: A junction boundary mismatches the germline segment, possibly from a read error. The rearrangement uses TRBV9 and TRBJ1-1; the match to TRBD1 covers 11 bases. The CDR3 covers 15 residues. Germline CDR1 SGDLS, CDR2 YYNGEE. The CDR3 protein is CASSVSDRGRTEASF. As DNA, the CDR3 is TGTGCCAGCAGCGTGTCGGACAGGGGGCGAACTGAAGCTTCCTTT.

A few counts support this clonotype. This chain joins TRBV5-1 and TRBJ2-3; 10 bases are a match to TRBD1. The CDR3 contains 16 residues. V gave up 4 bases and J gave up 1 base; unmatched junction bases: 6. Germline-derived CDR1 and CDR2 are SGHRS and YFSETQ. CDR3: CASSLVGTGGTDTQYF. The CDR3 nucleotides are TGCGCCAGCAGCCTGGTAGGGACAGGGGGCACAGATACGCAGTATTTT.

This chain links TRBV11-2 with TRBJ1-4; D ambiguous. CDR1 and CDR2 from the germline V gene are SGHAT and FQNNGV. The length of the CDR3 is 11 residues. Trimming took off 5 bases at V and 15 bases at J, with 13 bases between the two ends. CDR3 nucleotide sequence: TGTGCCAGCAGCCCGCGGAGAGAGATGTTTTTT. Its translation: CASSPRREMFF.

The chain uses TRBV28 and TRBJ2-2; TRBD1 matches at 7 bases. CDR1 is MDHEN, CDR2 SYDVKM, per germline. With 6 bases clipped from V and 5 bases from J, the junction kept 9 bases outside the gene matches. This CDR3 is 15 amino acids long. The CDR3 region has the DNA TGTGCCAGCAGCCCTAGGGGGCGCGGGACCGGGGAGCTGTTTTTT. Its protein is CASSPRGRGTGELFF.

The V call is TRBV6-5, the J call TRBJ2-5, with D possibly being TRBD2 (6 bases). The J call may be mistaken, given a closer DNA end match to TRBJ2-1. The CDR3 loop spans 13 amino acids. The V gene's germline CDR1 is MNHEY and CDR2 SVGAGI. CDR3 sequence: CASSYGTLHEQFF. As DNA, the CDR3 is TGTGCCAGCAGTTACGGGACTCTTCATGAGCAGTTCTTC.

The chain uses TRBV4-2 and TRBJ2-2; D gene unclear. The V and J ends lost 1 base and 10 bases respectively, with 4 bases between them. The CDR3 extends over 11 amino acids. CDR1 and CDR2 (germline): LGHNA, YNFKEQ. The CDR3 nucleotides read TGTGCCAGCAGCCAAGTTAAGGAGCTGTTTTTT. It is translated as CASSQVKELFF.

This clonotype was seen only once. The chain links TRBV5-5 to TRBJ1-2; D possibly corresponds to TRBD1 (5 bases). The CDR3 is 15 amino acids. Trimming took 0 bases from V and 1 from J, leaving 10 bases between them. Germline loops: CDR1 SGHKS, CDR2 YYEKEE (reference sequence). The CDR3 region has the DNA TGTGCCAGCAGCTTGGCCGGGGGATTTAACTATGGCTACACCTTC. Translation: CASSLAGGFNYGYTF.

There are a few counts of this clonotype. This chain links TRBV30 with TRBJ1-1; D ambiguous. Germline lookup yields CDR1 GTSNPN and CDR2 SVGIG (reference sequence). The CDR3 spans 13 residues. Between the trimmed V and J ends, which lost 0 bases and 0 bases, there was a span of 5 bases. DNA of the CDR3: TGTGCCTGGAGTGTCGCCGTGAACACTGAAGCTTTCTTT. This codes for CAWSVAVNTEAFF.

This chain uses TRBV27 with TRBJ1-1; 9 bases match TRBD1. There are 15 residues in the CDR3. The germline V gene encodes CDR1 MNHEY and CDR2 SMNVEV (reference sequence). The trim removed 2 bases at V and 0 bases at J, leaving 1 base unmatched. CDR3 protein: CASSLRTGVNTEAFF. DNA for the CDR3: TGTGCCAGCAGTTTACGGACAGGGGTGAACACTGAAGCTTTCTTT.

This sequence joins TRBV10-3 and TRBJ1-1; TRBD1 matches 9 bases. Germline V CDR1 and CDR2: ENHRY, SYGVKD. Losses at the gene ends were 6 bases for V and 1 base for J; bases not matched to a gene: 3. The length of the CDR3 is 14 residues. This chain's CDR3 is CAISLQGANTEAFF. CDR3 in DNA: TGTGCCATCAGCTTACAGGGGGCGAACACTGAAGCTTTCTTT.

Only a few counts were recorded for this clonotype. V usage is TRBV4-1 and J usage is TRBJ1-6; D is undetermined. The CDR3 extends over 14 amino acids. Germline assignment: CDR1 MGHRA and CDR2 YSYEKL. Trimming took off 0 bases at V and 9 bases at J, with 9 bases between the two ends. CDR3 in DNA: TGCGCCAGCAGCCAAGAGAGGGCCGGTTCACCCCTCCACTTT. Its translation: CASSQERAGSPLHF.

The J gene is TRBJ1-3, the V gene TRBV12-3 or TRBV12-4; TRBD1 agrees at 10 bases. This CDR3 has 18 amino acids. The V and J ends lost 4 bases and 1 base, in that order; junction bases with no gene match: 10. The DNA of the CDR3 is TGTGCCAGCAGTTCCCGGGACAGGGGCTTTCCATCTGGAAACACCATATATTTT. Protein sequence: CASSSRDRGFPSGNTIYF.

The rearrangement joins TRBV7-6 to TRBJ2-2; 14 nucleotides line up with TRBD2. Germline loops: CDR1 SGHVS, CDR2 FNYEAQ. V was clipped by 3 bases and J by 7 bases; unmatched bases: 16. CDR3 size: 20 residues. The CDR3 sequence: CASSFSGTSGSTAASGELFF. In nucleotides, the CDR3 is TGTGCCAGCAGCTTCTCCGGGACTAGCGGGAGTACGGCGGCTAGCGGGGAGCTGTTTTTT.